These 30 T cell receptor beta chains were sequenced from one sample in a study of T cell responses to AZD1222 COVID-19 vaccine. Sequenced by immunoSEQ multiplex PCR; TCRdb stores in-frame clones only, minus some. The sample gives about 96,000 clones, roughly nine tenths of which show up once; approximately 1.5% is in the top ten. The sample in question was peripheral blood, obtained on day 0 of AZD1222 vaccination. These receptor sequences come from an adult in good health.

The chain recombines TRBV3-1 (or the pseudogene TRBV3-2) with TRBJ1-6, with unresolved D. Germline V lookup: CDR1 LGHDT, CDR2 YNNKEL (reference sequence). V lost 0 bases, J lost 11 bases, and 14 bases lay in between. CDR3 size: 15 residues. As DNA, the CDR3 is TGTGCCAGCAGCCAAGATCACCGCTTTGAGACACCCCTCCACTTT. Translation: CASSQDHRFETPLHF.

The rearrangement uses TRBV5-1 and TRBJ1-6, with a tentative D call TRBD1 (5 bases). V was pared by 7 bases and J by 5 bases, with 13 bases between. This CDR3 spans 14 amino acids. In germline, CDR1 is SGHRS, CDR2 YFSETQ. The CDR3 reads CASGLGDHNSPLHF. The CDR3 DNA is TGCGCCAGCGGTCTAGGGGACCATAATTCACCCCTCCACTTT.

The chain uses TRBV5-4 and TRBJ1-2; 9 bases map to TRBD1. Germline V gives CDR1 SGHNT, CDR2 YYREEE (reference sequence). Unmatched junction bases numbered 7, after V lost 0 bases and J lost 7 bases. The CDR3 has 15 residues. This CDR3 reads CASSLAQGTGFGYTF. The CDR3 DNA reads as TGTGCCAGCAGCTTGGCCCAAGGGACAGGGTTTGGCTACACCTTC. Using reference TRBV5-4 and TRBJ1-2 for the parts outside the CDR3, the full variable domain is ETGVTQSPTHLIKTRGQQVTLRCSSQSGHNTVSWYQQALGQGPQFIFQYYREEENGRGNFPPRFSGLQFPNYSSELNVNALELDDSALYLCASSLAQGTGFGYTFGSGTRLTVV.

The CDR3 here is CASTNPKFGQGIHQDRYTF. The CDR3 bases are TGTGCCAGCACCAATCCTAAATTTGGACAGGGGATCCACCAAGATCGCTACACCTTC. This rearrangement joins TRBV7-9 to TRBJ1-2, with TRBD1 matching over 9 bases. Looked up from germline, CDR1 is SEHNR and CDR2 is FQNEAQ (reference sequence). This CDR3 has 19 residues. V lost 7 bases to trimming and J lost 9 bases; unmatched junction nucleotides: 27.

This sequence joins TRBV5-8 and TRBJ1-2; D may be TRBD1 (6 bases). The length of the CDR3 is 13 residues. Germline assignment: CDR1 SGHTS and CDR2 YDEGEE. The V end lost 9 bases, the J end lost 6 bases, and 18 bases lay between the germline ends. CDR3 region: CANRRLGADGYTF. The CDR3 DNA sequence: TGTGCCAACAGGCGGTTGGGGGCGGATGGCTACACCTTC.

The J gene is TRBJ2-3, the V gene TRBV10-3; TRBD1 agrees at 7 bases. The CDR3 spans 15 residues. Losses at the gene ends were 2 bases for V and 2 bases for J; bases not matched to a gene: 4. CDR1 is ENHRY, CDR2 SYGVKD, per germline. CDR3: CAISEVGTDTDTQYF. Here the CDR3 DNA reads TGTGCCATCAGTGAGGTCGGGACAGACACAGATACGCAGTATTTT.

This chain joins TRBV5-1 and TRBJ2-7; 7 nucleotides match TRBD1. Germline lookup yields CDR1 SGHRS and CDR2 YFSETQ. This CDR3 is 14 amino acids long. The V gene end was trimmed by 3 bases and the J gene end by 0 bases; junction bases not matched to a gene: 3. This chain's CDR3 is CASSSGQSSYEQYF. The CDR3 nucleotides read TGCGCCAGCAGCTCGGGACAGAGCTCCTACGAGCAGTACTTC.

The J gene is TRBJ1-2, the V gene TRBV19; no clear D gene. CDR3 length equals 15 residues. V dropped 7 bases and J dropped 5 bases, with 20 bases sitting between them. Per germline, CDR1 LNHDA and CDR2 SQIVND (reference sequence). The CDR3 here is CASTPSQVIYYGYTF. In DNA form, the CDR3 reads TGTGCCAGTACCCCCAGCCAGGTGATTTATTATGGCTACACCTTC.

V gene TRBV7-2 combines with J gene TRBJ2-2; the match to TRBD2 covers 9 bases. With 1 base clipped from V and 6 bases from J, the junction kept 6 bases outside the gene matches. The CDR3 is 16 amino acids. From germline, CDR1 is SGHTA and CDR2 FQGNSA. The CDR3 loop reads CASSLVSGGGAGELFF. CDR3 in DNA: TGTGCCAGCAGCTTAGTATCAGGCGGGGGGGCCGGGGAGCTGTTTTTT.

The gene calls are TRBV19 and TRBJ2-2; D is possibly TRBD1 (6 bases). V gave up 3 bases and J gave up 6 bases, with 14 bases separating them. Germline V gives CDR1 LNHDA, CDR2 SQIVND (reference sequence). This CDR3 comprises 15 residues. DNA of the CDR3: TGTGCCAGTAGTATTATACAGGGTAAAGCCGGGGAGCTGTTTTTT. This sequence encodes CASSIIQGKAGELFF.

There are a few counts of this clone. The gene calls are TRBV3-1 (or the pseudogene TRBV3-2) and TRBJ2-6; a weak D match, TRBD1 (6 bases). The CDR3 is made up of 20 amino acids. V lost 1 base and J 0 bases, leaving 19 bases between the germline ends. CDR1 is LGHDT, CDR2 YNNKEL, per germline (reference sequence). CDR3 in amino acids: CASSQVVRGHLFSGANVLTF. For the CDR3, the DNA is TGTGCCAGCAGCCAAGTTGTCAGGGGACACCTCTTCTCTGGGGCCAACGTCCTGACTTTC.

This clone was detected a few times. The chain carries TRBV5-4 and TRBJ1-2; weak D call: TRBD1 (5 bases). Between the trimmed V and J ends, which lost 0 bases and 3 bases, there was a span of 6 bases. The CDR3 is made up of 13 amino acids. Looked up from germline, CDR1 is SGHNT and CDR2 is YYREEE (reference sequence). CDR3 sequence: CASSLGGDYGYTF. CDR3 nucleotide sequence: TGTGCCAGCAGCTTGGGAGGGGACTATGGCTACACCTTC.

The chain uses TRBV2 and TRBJ1-2; no reliable D call. CDR1 SNHLY and CDR2 FYNNEI come from the germline V gene. The V and J ends lost 8 bases and 0 bases respectively, with 7 bases between them. This CDR3 spans 12 amino acids. CDR3: CASLSANYGYTF. The CDR3 bases are TGTGCCAGCCTCAGTGCTAACTATGGCTACACCTTC.

This clone came up once. The V gene is TRBV30, the J gene TRBJ1-1; D is ambiguous. Germline CDR1 GTSNPN, CDR2 SVGIG (reference sequence). V gave up 2 bases and J gave up 6 bases, with 7 bases separating them. This CDR3 is built from 11 residues. CDR3 bases: TGTGCCTGGAGTTCAGGCCCTGAAGCTTTCTTT. Its translation: CAWSSGPEAFF.

The chain couples TRBV9 to TRBJ1-3, with D unresolved. V shed 1 base and J shed 3 bases, with 23 bases lying between them. The CDR3 length is 19 residues. The germline CDR1 and CDR2 sequences are SGDLS and YYNGEE. The CDR3 spells CASSVPGTNPDPLGNTIYF. The DNA for the CDR3 is TGTGCCAGCAGCGTACCGGGTACTAACCCCGACCCGCTTGGAAACACCATATATTTT.

The rearrangement uses TRBV30 and TRBJ1-1; no reliable D call. V gave up 5 bases and J gave up 1 base, with 8 bases separating them. The length of the CDR3 is 12 residues. Germline CDR1 and CDR2: GTSNPN and SVGIG (reference sequence). The CDR3 loop reads CAWETQNTEAFF. The CDR3 coding sequence is TGTGCCTGGGAGACGCAGAACACTGAAGCTTTCTTT.

The genes are TRBV19 and TRBJ2-7; D remains unclear. V shed 5 bases and J shed 0 bases, with 11 bases lying between them. The CDR3 length is 14 residues. Germline lookup yields CDR1 LNHDA and CDR2 SQIVND (reference sequence). The CDR3 is CASSDWGSSYEQYF. CDR3 nucleotides: TGTGCCAGTAGTGACTGGGGTAGCTCCTACGAGCAGTACTTC.

Comments on this clone: One junction end disagrees with the germline gene, perhaps due to a read error. This rearrangement joins TRBV12-3 or TRBV12-4 to TRBJ1-2, with a tentative D call TRBD1 (6 bases). The CDR3 has 13 amino acids. The CDR3 sequence: CASNTLGAADRSF. The CDR3 bases are TGTGCCAGCAACACACTGGGGGCGGCCGATCGGAGCTTC.

The chain carries TRBV10-3 and TRBJ1-5; 9 bases are a match to TRBD1. V dropped 2 bases and J dropped 5; count of bases not matched to a gene: 1. This CDR3 comprises 14 residues. Germline V gene sequence: CDR1 ENHRY, CDR2 SYGVKD. The CDR3: CAISETGGDQPQHF. In nucleotides, the CDR3 is TGTGCCATCAGTGAGACAGGGGGCGATCAGCCCCAGCATTTT.

The rearrangement links TRBV4-3 to TRBJ2-1; 10 bases agree with TRBD2. The trim removed 4 bases at V and 4 bases at J, leaving 7 bases unmatched. CDR1 LGHNA and CDR2 YSLEER come from the germline V gene. The CDR3 length is 16 residues. DNA for the CDR3: TGCGCCAGCAGCCCCTTTGGGACTAGCGCGTACAATGAGCAGTTCTTC. Translated, it gives CASSPFGTSAYNEQFF.

V and J are TRBV28 and TRBJ1-2, with 8 positions matching TRBD1. With 6 bases clipped from V and 4 bases from J, the junction kept 7 bases outside the gene matches. The germline V gene encodes CDR1 MDHEN and CDR2 SYDVKM. The CDR3 consists of 14 residues. The DNA of the CDR3 is TGTGCCAGCAGAGAAGGACAGGGTACCTATGGCTACACCTTC. Translating gives CASREGQGTYGYTF.

This chain links TRBV2 with TRBJ2-7; maybe TRBD2 (7 bases). The CDR3 totals 14 residues. V lost 0 bases and J lost 2, with 8 bases in between. Germline CDR1 and CDR2: SNHLY and FYNNEI. The chain's CDR3 is CASSEAGGPYEQYF. The CDR3, as DNA: TGTGCCAGCAGTGAAGCGGGGGGGCCCTACGAGCAGTACTTC.

This chain links TRBV20-1 with TRBJ1-1; TRBD1 is a possible D gene (5 bases). V lost 3 bases and J 7 bases, leaving 12 bases between the germline ends. There are 12 residues in the CDR3. CDR1 is DFQATT and CDR2 is SNEGSKA in the germline V gene (reference sequence). CDR3 bases: TGCAGTGCTAGTCCCGGTCAGGGTGAAGCTTTCTTT. This codes for CSASPGQGEAFF.

The CDR3: CASTRTAFQVYEQYF. CDR3 sequence (DNA): TGTGCCAGTACCCGGACGGCCTTTCAAGTCTACGAGCAGTACTTC. The chain carries TRBV19 and TRBJ2-7; D not certain. The length of the CDR3 is 15 residues. Germline V gene sequence: CDR1 LNHDA, CDR2 SQIVND (reference sequence). The germline V and J ends were trimmed by 7 bases and 3 bases, with 19 bases remaining between them.

The chain uses TRBV6-5 and TRBJ1-2, with TRBD1 matching 9 bases. With 5 bases clipped from V and 8 bases from J, the junction kept 9 bases outside the gene matches. The V gene's germline CDR1 is MNHEY and CDR2 SVGAGI. The CDR3 covers 14 residues. The CDR3 DNA sequence: TGTGCCAGCAGTAACGAAGGGACAGGGCTCGGCTACACCTTC. It translates to CASSNEGTGLGYTF.

The chain links TRBV20-1 to TRBJ1-1; 7 bases are a match to TRBD1. V shed 5 bases, J shed 10 bases, and the junction held 4 bases outside the gene matches. Germline V gene lookup returns CDR1 DFQATT and CDR2 SNEGSKA (reference sequence). The CDR3 totals 10 residues. In nucleotides, the CDR3 is TGCAGTGCTGGACGACAGGGAGCTTTCTTT. Translation: CSAGRQGAFF.

This clone was recorded once. The chain is built from TRBV6-1 and TRBJ1-4; D is possibly TRBD1 (5 bases). This CDR3 region has 16 residues. Trimming removed 2 bases from V and 5 bases from J, with 15 bases in between. Germline CDR1 is MNHNS and CDR2 is SASEGT. DNA for the CDR3: TGTGCCAGCAGTGAAAGGGGCGTAATGGGGAATGAAAAACTGTTTTTT. This sequence encodes CASSERGVMGNEKLFF.

This clone was detected once. The CDR3 region is CASSLATRQGSYTF. CDR3 nucleotide sequence: TGTGCCAGCAGCTTAGCGACGCGACAGGGGTCCTACACCTTC. The V call is TRBV7-9, the J call TRBJ1-2; TRBD1 matches 8 bases. Germline CDR1 and CDR2: SEHNR and FQNEAQ (reference sequence). The junction had 7 bases not matched to a gene; V was cut back by 0 bases and J by 10 bases. CDR3 size: 14 residues.

The rearrangement joins TRBV9 to TRBJ1-6; TRBD1 is a possible D gene (6 bases). The CDR3 has 14 residues. CDR1 and CDR2 from the germline V gene are SGDLS and YYNGEE. The ends were cut back, 4 bases at V and 5 bases at J, with 10 bases in the middle. For the CDR3, the DNA is TGTGCCAGCAGCCTAGGGGGTAATAATTCACCCCTCCACTTT. It is translated as CASSLGGNNSPLHF.

J is TRBJ1-1 and V is TRBV25-1; tentatively, D is TRBD1 (5 bases). The germline V gene encodes CDR1 MGHDK and CDR2 SYGVNS. This CDR3 has 13 residues. With 2 bases removed from V and 7 bases from J, the gap between germline ends came to 11 bases. CDR3 amino acids: CASSERGDSEAFF. CDR3 nucleotide sequence: TGTGCCAGCAGTGAACGGGGCGACAGTGAAGCTTTCTTT.